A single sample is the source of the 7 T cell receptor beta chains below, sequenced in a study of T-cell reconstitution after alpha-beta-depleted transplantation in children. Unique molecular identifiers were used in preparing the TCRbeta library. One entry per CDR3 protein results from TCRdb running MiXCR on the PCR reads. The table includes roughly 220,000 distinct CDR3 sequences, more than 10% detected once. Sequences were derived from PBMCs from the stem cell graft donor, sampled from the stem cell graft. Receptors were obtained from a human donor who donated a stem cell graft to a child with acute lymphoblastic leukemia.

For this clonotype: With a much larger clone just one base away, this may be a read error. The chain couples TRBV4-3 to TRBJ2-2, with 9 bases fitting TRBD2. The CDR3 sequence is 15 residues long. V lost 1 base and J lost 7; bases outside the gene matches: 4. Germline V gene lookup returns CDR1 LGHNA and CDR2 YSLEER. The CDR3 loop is CASSQVAGAIGELFF. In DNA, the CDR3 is TGCGCCAGCAGCCAAGTAGCGGGAGCGATCGGGGAGCTGTTTTTT.

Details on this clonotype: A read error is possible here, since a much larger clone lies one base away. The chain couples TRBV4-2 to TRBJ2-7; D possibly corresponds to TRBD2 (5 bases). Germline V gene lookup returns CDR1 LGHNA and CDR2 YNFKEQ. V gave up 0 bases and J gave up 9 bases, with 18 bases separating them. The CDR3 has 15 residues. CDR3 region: CASSQERKIPLAQYF. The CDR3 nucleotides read TGTGCCAGCAGCCAAGAAAGAAAGATACCTCTAGCGCAGTACTTC.

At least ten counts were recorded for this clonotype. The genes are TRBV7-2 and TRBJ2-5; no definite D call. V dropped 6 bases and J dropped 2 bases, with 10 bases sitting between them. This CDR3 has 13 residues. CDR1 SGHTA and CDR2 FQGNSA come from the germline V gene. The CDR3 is CASRVSGQETQYF. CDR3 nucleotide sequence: TGTGCCAGCAGGGTTTCCGGACAAGAGACCCAGTACTTC.

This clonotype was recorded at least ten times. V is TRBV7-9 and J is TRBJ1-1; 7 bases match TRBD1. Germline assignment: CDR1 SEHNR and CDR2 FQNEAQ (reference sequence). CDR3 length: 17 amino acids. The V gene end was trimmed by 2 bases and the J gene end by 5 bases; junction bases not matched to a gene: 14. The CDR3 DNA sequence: TGTGCCAGCAGCTTAAGACAGGGTTCCGGCACAGCGACTGAAGCTTTCTTT. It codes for CASSLRQGSGTATEAFF.

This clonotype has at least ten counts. CDR3: CASSYSKEKLFF. Here the CDR3 DNA reads TGTGCCAGCAGTTACTCAAAGGAAAAACTGTTTTTT. The genes are TRBV6-2 or TRBV6-3 and TRBJ1-4; no clear D gene. Germline V gene lookup returns CDR1 MNHEY and CDR2 SVGEGT. This CDR3 has 12 residues. V shed 0 bases and J shed 8 bases, with 4 bases lying between them.

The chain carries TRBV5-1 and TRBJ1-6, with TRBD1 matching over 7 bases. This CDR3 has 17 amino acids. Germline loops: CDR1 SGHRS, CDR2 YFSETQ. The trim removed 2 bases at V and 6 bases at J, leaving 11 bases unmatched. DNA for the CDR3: TGCGCCAGCAGCTTCCAATGGGACAGACGACCTAATTCACCCCTCCACTTT. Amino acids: CASSFQWDRRPNSPLHF.

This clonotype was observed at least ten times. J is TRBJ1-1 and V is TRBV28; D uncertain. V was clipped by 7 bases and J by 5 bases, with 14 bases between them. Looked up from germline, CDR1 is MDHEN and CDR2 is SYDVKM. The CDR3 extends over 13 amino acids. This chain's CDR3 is CASNFRLGTEAFF. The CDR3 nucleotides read TGTGCCAGCAATTTCCGATTGGGGACTGAAGCTTTCTTT. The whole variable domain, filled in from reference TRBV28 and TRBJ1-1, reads DVKVTQSSRYLVKRTGEKVFLECVQDMDHENMFWYRQDPGLGLRLIYFSYDVKMKEKGDIPEGYSVSREKKERFSLILESASTNQTSMYLCASNFRLGTEAFFGQGTRLTVV.